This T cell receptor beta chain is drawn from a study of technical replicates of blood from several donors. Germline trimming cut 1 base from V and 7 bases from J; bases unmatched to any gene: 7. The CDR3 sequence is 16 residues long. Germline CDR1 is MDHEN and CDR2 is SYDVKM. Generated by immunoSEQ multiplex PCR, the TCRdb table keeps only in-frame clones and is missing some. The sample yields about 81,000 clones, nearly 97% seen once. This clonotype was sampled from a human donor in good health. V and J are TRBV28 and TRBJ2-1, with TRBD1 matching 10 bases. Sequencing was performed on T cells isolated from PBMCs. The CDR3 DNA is TGTGCCAGCAGTTTATTCCGACAGGGGGCGCGGAATGAGCAGTTCTTC. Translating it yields CASSLFRQGARNEQFF.